This entry is about one T cell receptor beta chain. Generated by immunoSEQ multiplex PCR, the TCRdb table keeps only in-frame clones and is missing some. The sample has more than 150,000 clones, nearly 80% seen once. This entry belongs to a study of blood T cell repertoires in COVID-19. Study details: PBMCs, B-cell-depleted T cells, or T cells were the source of the cDNA or gDNA that made up the material.

CDR3 size: 13 residues. V lost 1 base and J lost 4, with 7 bases in between. The germline V gene has CDR1 SGHDN and CDR2 FVKESK. Sequences were obtained from PBMCs or T cells enriched from blood (not recorded which). This rearrangement joins TRBV14 to TRBJ1-2, with D hard to call. This receptor was identified in a man aged 60-69 years who had been exposed to COVID-19. The CDR3, as DNA: TGTGCCAGCAGCCAAGTTCCAGTCTATGGCTACACCTTC. Translating gives CASSQVPVYGYTF.